Sequencing of this T cell receptor (beta chain) was carried out in a study of cytomegalovirus exposure and HLA in healthy donors. As for the study in general: An early release of data contained tens of millions of unique TCRs, which came from HLA-typed donors.

Study-wide points: It was confirmed in vitro that a few of the CMV-associated chains were specific for CMV antigens.

The PCR had 60 Vbeta and 13 Jbeta primers. Method: immunoSEQ multiplex PCR; TCRdb's copy keeps in-frame clones and lacks some. The repertoire holds around 69,000 clones, with 70% to 80% as singletons. About this clone itself: Its cognate antigen is unknown.

This TCR was sampled from a woman in her forties or fifties in good health and CMV-seropositive. Input material: PBMCs.

The CDR3 spells CASSLGGFGGYTF. CDR3 nucleotide sequence: TGTGCCAGCAGCTTGGGAGGGTTTGGTGGCTACACCTTC. The chain recombines TRBV11-2 with TRBJ1-2; D remains unclear. Trimming removed 3 bases from V and 7 bases from J, with 12 bases in between. From germline, CDR1 is SGHAT and CDR2 FQNNGV. The CDR3 covers 13 residues.